This T cell receptor beta chain was recovered during a study of blood T cells in healthy people across ages. Whole-study findings and limits: Across the age range, TCR beta diversity per million T cells fell in a roughly linear way.

The germline gives CDR1 SGHTA, CDR2 FQGNSA. The CDR3 has 13 residues. With 5 bases removed from V and 3 bases from J, the gap between germline ends came to 7 bases. Sample-barcoded 5' priming and a J-beta primer mix drove a second PCR of about 7 to 11 cycles. TCRdb fed the 5' RACE reads into MiXCR, producing one record per CDR3 protein. This sample yields about 500,000 distinct CDR3 sequences, of which around 24% are seen a single time; roughly 9.4% belongs to the top ten. This clonotype was detected a few times. Its specificity is not known. Separately, the same data were catalogued under a study of T cells of mothers and their children. That work states: During the second PCR, the M1S primer introduced sample barcodes along with 2-4 random nucleotides.

This TCR came from a boy younger than 18 in good health. Sequenced material: blood. The chain is built from TRBV7-2 and TRBJ1-4; no firm D call. CDR3 in amino acids: CASSIDANEKLFF. Here the CDR3 DNA reads TGTGCCAGCAGCATAGATGCTAATGAAAAACTGTTTTTT.